This T cell receptor beta chain emerged from a study of blood T cell repertoires in COVID-19. Overall study context: The United States, Italy and Spain supplied acute and convalescent COVID-19 samples.

The germline V gene has CDR1 SGHRS and CDR2 YFSETQ. V lost 7 bases to trimming and J lost 3 bases, with 8 bases between them. This CDR3 comprises 11 residues. In the original workflow: Cell counts per sample came from amplifying reference gene primers. Measured with immunoSEQ multiplex PCR; TCRdb has only the in-frame clones, and not every one. From that table come the V and J calls and clone size; the DNA was used to work out D and trimming. In the table there are about 270,000 clones, roughly nine tenths of which are singletons. Enrolled through a virtual design, the participants were between roughly 18 and 89 years of age and came from roughly 22 US areas. Resolution of symptoms, clearance, or two negative PCRs was present in recovered Cohort 3 donors.

V is TRBV5-1 and J is TRBJ2-7; D uncertain. This receptor was identified in a woman under 30 who had recovered from COVID-19. The specimen was PBMCs or T cells enriched from blood (not recorded which). In DNA, the CDR3 is TGCGCCAGCGCAGATCTCTACGAGCAGTACTTC. Translated, it gives CASADLYEQYF.